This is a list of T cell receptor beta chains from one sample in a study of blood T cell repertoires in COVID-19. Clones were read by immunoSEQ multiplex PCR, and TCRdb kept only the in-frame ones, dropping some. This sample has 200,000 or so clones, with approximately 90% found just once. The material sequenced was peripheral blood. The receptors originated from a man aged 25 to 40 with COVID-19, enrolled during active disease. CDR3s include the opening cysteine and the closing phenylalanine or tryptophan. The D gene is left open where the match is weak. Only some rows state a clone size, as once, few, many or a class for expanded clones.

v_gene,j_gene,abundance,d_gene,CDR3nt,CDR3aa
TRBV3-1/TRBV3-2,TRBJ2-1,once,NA,TGTGCCAGCAGCCGTCAAGGGCAGGGTGCATACAATGAGCAGTTCTTC,CASSRQGQGAYNEQFF
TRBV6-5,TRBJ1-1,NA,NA,TGTGCCAGCAGTCCGGGGGGTTCGAACACTGAAGCTTTCTTT,CASSPGGSNTEAFF
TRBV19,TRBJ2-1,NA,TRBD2,TGTGCCAGTAGTATCGGGGGGGGGCTCGATGAGCAGTTCTTC,CASSIGGGLDEQFF
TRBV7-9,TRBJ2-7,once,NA,TGTGCCAGCAGCTTAGCGTGGGGTACAGGGAATCAATCCTACGAGCAGTACTTC,CASSLAWGTGNQSYEQYF
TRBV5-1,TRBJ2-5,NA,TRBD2,TGCGCCAGCAGCTTAGGGACTAGCGGGGGAAGGGAGACCCAGTACTTC,CASSLGTSGGRETQYF
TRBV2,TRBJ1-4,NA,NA,TGTGCCAGCGGCCCACAGGGTCTGAATGAAAAACTGTTTTTT,CASGPQGLNEKLFF
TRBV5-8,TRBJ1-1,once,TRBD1,TGTGCCAGCAGCTTCCCGGGACAGGGGGCAGAAGAAGCTTTCTTT,CASSFPGQGAEEAFF
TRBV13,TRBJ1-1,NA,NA,TGTGCCAGCAGCTTAGTGGCGGACACTGAAGCTTTCTTT,CASSLVADTEAFF
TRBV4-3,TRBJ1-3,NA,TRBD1,TGCGCCAGCAGCCAATACAGGGGGGCTGGAAACACCATATATTTT,CASSQYRGAGNTIYF
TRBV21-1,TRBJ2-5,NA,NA,TGTGCCAGCAGCAGACAGGGTAGCCAAGAGACCCAGTACTTC,CASSRQGSQETQYF
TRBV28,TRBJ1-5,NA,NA,TGTGCCAGCAGTTTCGGTTATAGCAATCAGCCCCAGCATTTT,CASSFGYSNQPQHF
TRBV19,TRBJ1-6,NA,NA,TGTGCCAGTAGTTCCCGGACAGCTTATAATTCACCCCTCCACTTT,CASSSRTAYNSPLHF
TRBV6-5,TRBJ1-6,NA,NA,TGTGCCAGCACATGGACAAGCTCCTATAATTCACCCCTCCACTTT,CASTWTSSYNSPLHF
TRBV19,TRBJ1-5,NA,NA,TGTGCCAGTACGGGAGTGTTTAGCAATCAGCCCCAGCATTTT,CASTGVFSNQPQHF
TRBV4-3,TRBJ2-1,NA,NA,TGCGCCAGCAGCCAGATCCCCGGAGGGGCTGAGCAGTTCTTC,CASSQIPGGAEQFF
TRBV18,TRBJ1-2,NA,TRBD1,TGTGCCAGCTCACCACCGACAGGGGGGGACTATGGCTACACCTTC,CASSPPTGGDYGYTF
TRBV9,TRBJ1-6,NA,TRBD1,TGTGCCAGCAGCGTCGGCGACAGGGAGATTTCACCCCTCCACTTT,CASSVGDREISPLHF
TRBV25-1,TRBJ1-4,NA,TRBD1,TGTGCCAGCAGGGACCCGGGACAGGGTGATGAAAAACTGTTTTTT,CASRDPGQGDEKLFF
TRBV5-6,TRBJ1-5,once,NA,TGTGCCAGCAGCCTCGGAGGTGGGTTCGCTCAGCCCCAGCATTTT,CASSLGGGFAQPQHF
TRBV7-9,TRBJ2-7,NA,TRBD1,TGTGCCAGCAGCTTAGCCAGGGGGCGCGTAGGATACGAGCAGTACTTC,CASSLARGRVGYEQYF
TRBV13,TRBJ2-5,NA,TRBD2,TGTGCCAGCAGCCTTGGACTAGCGGGAACAGAGACCCAGTACTTC,CASSLGLAGTETQYF
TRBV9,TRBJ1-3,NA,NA,TGTGCCAGCACCCCAGTGATCTCTGGAAACACCATATATTTT,CASTPVISGNTIYF
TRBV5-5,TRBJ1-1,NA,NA,TGTGCCAGCAGGGACCTCGAGGGGGTCGTGAACACTGAAGCTTTCTTT,CASRDLEGVVNTEAFF
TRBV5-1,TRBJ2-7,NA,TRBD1,TGCGCCAGCAGCGGGACAGGGAATGCCTACGAGCAGTACTTC,CASSGTGNAYEQYF